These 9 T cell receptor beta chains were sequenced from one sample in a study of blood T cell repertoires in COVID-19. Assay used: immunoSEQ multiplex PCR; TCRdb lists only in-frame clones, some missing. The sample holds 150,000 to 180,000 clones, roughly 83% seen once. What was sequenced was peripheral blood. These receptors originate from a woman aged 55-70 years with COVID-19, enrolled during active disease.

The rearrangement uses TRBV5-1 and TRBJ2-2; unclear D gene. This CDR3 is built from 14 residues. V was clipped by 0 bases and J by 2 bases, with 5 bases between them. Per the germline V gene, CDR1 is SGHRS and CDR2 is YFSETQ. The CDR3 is CASSLAVNTGELFF. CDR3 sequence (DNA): TGCGCCAGCAGCTTGGCGGTAAACACCGGGGAGCTGTTTTTT. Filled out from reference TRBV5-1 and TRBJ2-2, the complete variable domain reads KAGVTQTPRYLIKTRGQQVTLSCSPISGHRSVSWYQQTPGQGLQFLFEYFSETQRNKGNFPGRFSGRQFSNSRSEMNVSTLELGDSALYLCASSLAVNTGELFFGEGSRLTVL.

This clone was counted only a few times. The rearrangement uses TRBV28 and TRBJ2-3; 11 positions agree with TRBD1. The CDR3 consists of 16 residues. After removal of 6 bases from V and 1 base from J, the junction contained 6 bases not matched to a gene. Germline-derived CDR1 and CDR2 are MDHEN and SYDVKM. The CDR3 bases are TGTGCCAGCAGGGGACAGGGGGAGGTTCGCACAGATACGCAGTATTTT. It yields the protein CASRGQGEVRTDTQYF.

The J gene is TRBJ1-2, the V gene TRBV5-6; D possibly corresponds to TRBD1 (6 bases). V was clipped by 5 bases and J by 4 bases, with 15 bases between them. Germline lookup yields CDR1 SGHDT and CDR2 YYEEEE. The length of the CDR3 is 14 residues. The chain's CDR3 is CASSVQGIAYGYTF. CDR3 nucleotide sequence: TGTGCCAGCAGTGTACAGGGAATTGCCTATGGCTACACCTTC.

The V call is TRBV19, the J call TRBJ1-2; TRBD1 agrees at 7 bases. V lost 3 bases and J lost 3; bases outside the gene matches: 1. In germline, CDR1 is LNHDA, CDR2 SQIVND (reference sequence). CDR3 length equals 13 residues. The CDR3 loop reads CASSIDRDYGYTF. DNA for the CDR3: TGTGCCAGTAGTATTGACAGGGACTATGGCTACACCTTC.

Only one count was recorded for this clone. This chain's CDR3 is CASSHYRVDKNIQYF. DNA of the CDR3: TGTGCCAGCAGCCATTACCGGGTTGACAAAAACATTCAGTACTTC. The J gene is TRBJ2-4, the V gene TRBV3-1 (or the pseudogene TRBV3-2); D remains ambiguous. V was clipped by 3 bases and J by 3 bases, with 12 bases between them. There are 15 residues in the CDR3. Germline CDR1 reads LGHDT; CDR2 reads YNNKEL (reference sequence).

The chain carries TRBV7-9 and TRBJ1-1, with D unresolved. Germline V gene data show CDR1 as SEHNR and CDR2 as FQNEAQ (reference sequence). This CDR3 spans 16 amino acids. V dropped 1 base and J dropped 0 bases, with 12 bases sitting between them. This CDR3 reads CASSLEYPLMNTEAFF. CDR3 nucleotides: TGTGCCAGCAGCTTAGAGTATCCACTAATGAACACTGAAGCTTTCTTT.

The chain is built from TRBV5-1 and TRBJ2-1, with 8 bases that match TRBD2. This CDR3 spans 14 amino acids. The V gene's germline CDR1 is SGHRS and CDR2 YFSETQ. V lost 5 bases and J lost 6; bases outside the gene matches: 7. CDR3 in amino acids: CASSSREGPNEQFF. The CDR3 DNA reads TGCGCCAGCAGTTCTCGGGAGGGCCCCAATGAGCAGTTCTTC. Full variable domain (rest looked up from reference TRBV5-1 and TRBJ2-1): KAGVTQTPRYLIKTRGQQVTLSCSPISGHRSVSWYQQTPGQGLQFLFEYFSETQRNKGNFPGRFSGRQFSNSRSEMNVSTLELGDSALYLCASSSREGPNEQFFGPGTRLTVL.

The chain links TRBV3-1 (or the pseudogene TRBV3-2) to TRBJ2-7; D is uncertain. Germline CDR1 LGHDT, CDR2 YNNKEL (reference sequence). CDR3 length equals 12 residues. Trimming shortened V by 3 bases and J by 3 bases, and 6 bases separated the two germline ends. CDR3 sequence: CASSQSRYEQYF. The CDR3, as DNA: TGTGCCAGCAGCCAGTCCCGCTACGAGCAGTACTTC.

For the CDR3, the DNA is TGTGCCAGCAGCCCCCGGACTAGCGGGTGGAGCTCCTACAATGAGCAGTTCTTC. It specifies CASSPRTSGWSSYNEQFF. This chain connects TRBV9 to TRBJ2-1, with 11 bases fitting TRBD2. The CDR3 covers 18 residues. The trim removed 4 bases at V and 0 bases at J, leaving 9 bases unmatched. Germline-derived CDR1 and CDR2 are SGDLS and YYNGEE.